This T cell receptor (beta chain) was recovered during a study of CD4 T cells in relation to SARS-CoV-2 and coronaviruses. About the research overall: ViraFEST: roughly 10-day antigen culture of PBMCs, then TCR beta CDR3 sequencing.

In regard to this clone: Antigen: not known.

The method was immunoSEQ multiplex PCR; TCRdb's version includes in-frame clones alone and lacks a portion of them. The repertoire holds under 25,000 clones, with around 74% as singletons. Before the COVID-19 pandemic, during about 2010-2018, CD4+ T cells were taken from unexposed donors. CD4+ T cells were isolated from the cells after 10 days of culture. Testing used SARS-CoV-2 S/N and four cold-coronavirus spikes on unexposed-donor CD4+ T cells, cells permitting. The V gene's germline CDR1 is SGHNT and CDR2 YYREEE (reference sequence). V lost 0 bases and J lost 1; bases outside the gene matches: 7. The CDR3 runs 17 residues.

This TCR was recovered from a human donor in good health. V gene TRBV5-4 combines with J gene TRBJ2-5, with TRBD2 identical over 9 bases. The sequencing input was CD4+ T cells from PBMCs, cultured in vitro. The CDR3 DNA sequence: TGTGCCAGCAGCTTGGGGGCTAGCGGGGTGATCCAAGAGACCCAGTACTTC. Its translation is CASSLGASGVIQETQYF. Full variable domain (remainder filled in from reference TRBV5-4 and TRBJ2-5): ETGVTQSPTHLIKTRGQQVTLRCSSQSGHNTVSWYQQALGQGPQFIFQYYREEENGRGNFPPRFSGLQFPNYSSELNVNALELDDSALYLCASSLGASGVIQETQYFGPGTRLLVL.